This is a list of T cell receptor beta chains from one sample in a study of blood T cell repertoires in COVID-19. Libraries were prepared by immunoSEQ multiplex PCR; TCRdb keeps only in-frame clonotypes and omits some of them. The sample has some 360,000 clones, roughly 86% seen once; the top ten hold about 2.3%. Sequenced input: peripheral blood. The receptors come from a woman aged 60-75 years with COVID-19, enrolled during active disease. Each CDR3 is given with its conserved first and last residue. The order of the fields is clone size, V gene, J gene, D gene, CDR3 protein, CDR3 DNA. D genes are given only for firm matches. Clone size is stated in some rows and not others, as once, few, many or a class when expanded.

>once|TRBV18|TRBJ2-2|-
CASSPRGTGELFF
TGTGCCAGCTCACCTAGGGGAACCGGGGAGCTGTTTTTT
>-|TRBV29-1|TRBJ2-2|TRBD1
CSADRGPANTGELFF
TGCAGCGCCGACAGGGGCCCGGCGAACACCGGGGAGCTGTTTTTT
>-|TRBV7-6|TRBJ2-3|-
CASSPSLSTDTQYF
TGTGCCAGCAGTCCCAGTTTAAGCACAGATACGCAGTATTTT
>-|TRBV7-9|TRBJ2-1|TRBD2
CASSLVSGGAGEQFF
TGTGCCAGCAGCTTAGTTTCCGGGGGGGCCGGTGAGCAGTTCTTC
>-|TRBV5-6|TRBJ2-7|TRBD2
CASSLSYVSVTAGGEQYF
TGTGCCAGCAGCTTAAGCTATGTATCCGTGACAGCGGGAGGCGAGCAGTACTTC
>-|TRBV2|TRBJ2-7|TRBD1
CASRGGQGSSYEQYF
TGTGCCAGCAGGGGGGGACAGGGAAGCTCCTACGAGCAGTACTTC
>-|TRBV18|TRBJ2-1|-
CASSPPQGQGRNEQFF
TGTGCCAGCTCACCACCTCAGGGTCAGGGCAGGAATGAGCAGTTCTTC
>-|TRBV19|TRBJ1-1|-
CASRNRSEAFF
TGTGCCAGTAGAAACAGGTCTGAAGCTTTCTTT
>-|TRBV19|TRBJ2-7|TRBD1
CASSKTGTYEQYF
TGTGCCAGTAGTAAGACAGGGACCTACGAGCAGTACTTC
>-|TRBV2|TRBJ1-1|-
CASSEQQGNTEAFF
TGTGCCAGCAGTGAACAACAGGGGAACACTGAAGCTTTCTTT
>-|TRBV4-1|TRBJ1-6|TRBD1
CASSQIDRGNSPLHF
TGCGCCAGCAGCCAAATTGACAGGGGAAATTCACCCCTCCACTTT
>-|TRBV6-5|TRBJ2-3|-
CASIFAGTDTQYF
TGTGCCAGCATTTTCGCAGGCACAGATACGCAGTATTTT
>-|TRBV11-2|TRBJ2-7|TRBD1
CASSFGTGDYEQYF
TGTGCCAGCAGCTTCGGGACAGGGGACTACGAGCAGTACTTC
>-|TRBV6-5|TRBJ1-6|-
CATRTDLNSPLHF
TGTGCCACCAGGACAGACCTTAATTCACCCCTCCACTTT
>few|TRBV18|TRBJ1-5|TRBD1
CASSAYRGAQPQHF
TGTGCCAGCTCAGCTTACAGGGGGGCTCAGCCCCAGCATTTT
>-|TRBV25-1|TRBJ1-5|TRBD1
CASSDLTTGVQPQHF
TGTGCCAGCAGTGATTTAACGACAGGGGTGCAGCCCCAGCATTTT
>-|TRBV9|TRBJ2-5|-
CASSYSPQETQYF
TGTGCCAGCAGCTACTCGCCCCAAGAGACCCAGTACTTC
>few|TRBV7-6|TRBJ1-6|-
CASSLGSTPEAISYNSPLHF
TGTGCCAGCAGCTTAGGTTCCACCCCCGAGGCAATCTCCTATAATTCACCCCTCCACTTT
>-|TRBV6-5|TRBJ1-1|-
CASSRREATEAFF
TGTGCCAGCAGCCGCAGGGAGGCCACTGAAGCTTTCTTT
>-|TRBV6-5|TRBJ2-2|-
CASSSGRPGTGELFF
TGTGCCAGCAGTTCCGGCCGCCCAGGAACCGGGGAGCTGTTTTTT
>-|TRBV5-5|TRBJ2-3|-
CASSFHTDTQYF
TGTGCCAGCAGCTTCCACACAGATACGCAGTATTTT
>-|TRBV7-9|TRBJ1-2|TRBD1
CASSRGTGKGYTF
TGTGCCAGCAGCCGAGGGACAGGGAAGGGCTACACCTTC
>-|TRBV6-5|TRBJ2-7|TRBD1
CASKADRNYEQYF
TGTGCCAGCAAAGCGGACAGGAACTACGAGCAGTACTTC
>once|TRBV21-1|TRBJ1-5|-
CASSLTRRGQPQHF
TGTGCCAGCAGCTTAACGCGGAGGGGACAGCCCCAGCATTTT
>few|TRBV7-9|TRBJ2-1|TRBD1
CASSLEGTGVHEQFF
TGTGCCAGCAGCTTAGAAGGGACAGGGGTGCATGAGCAGTTCTTC
>-|TRBV10-3|TRBJ2-7|-
CAISQARSSYEQYF
TGTGCCATCAGTCAGGCCAGAAGCTCCTACGAGCAGTACTTC
>-|TRBV19|TRBJ1-2|-
CASSIGTRSTLIYGYTF
TGTGCCAGTAGTATCGGTACGAGGAGCACTCTGATTTATGGCTACACCTTC
>-|TRBV5-1|TRBJ1-2|-
CASSDTGYYGYTF
TGCGCCAGCAGCGACACAGGGTATTATGGCTACACCTTC
>-|TRBV19|TRBJ1-5|-
CASTGGGQPQHF
TGTGCCAGTACCGGGGGAGGTCAGCCCCAGCATTTT
>-|TRBV2|TRBJ2-4|TRBD1
CASSRTGGILAKNIQYF
TGTGCCAGCAGTAGAACAGGGGGAATTTTAGCCAAAAACATTCAGTACTTC
>once|TRBV27|TRBJ2-7|-
CASSQGGSYEQYF
TGTGCCAGCAGCCAAGGGGGTTCCTACGAGCAGTACTTC
>once|TRBV19|TRBJ2-7|-
CASTHTDTYEQYF
TGTGCCAGTACCCATACGGACACCTACGAGCAGTACTTC
>-|TRBV10-2|TRBJ1-1|-
CASSGGDTANTEAFF
TGCGCCAGCAGTGGGGGAGACACGGCGAACACTGAAGCTTTCTTT
>-|TRBV20-1|TRBJ1-3|-
CSASMTAVSGNTIYF
TGCAGTGCTAGTATGACTGCAGTCTCTGGAAACACCATATATTTT
>-|TRBV7-9|TRBJ1-4|-
CASIRGQGTNEKLFF
TGTGCCAGCATAAGAGGGCAGGGGACTAATGAAAAACTGTTTTTT
>-|TRBV5-1|TRBJ2-5|TRBD2
CASSPTSGGQETQYF
TGCGCCAGCAGCCCAACTAGCGGGGGTCAAGAGACCCAGTACTTC
>-|TRBV11-2|TRBJ1-1|-
CASSLGTANTEAFF
TGTGCCAGCAGCTTAGGGACAGCGAACACTGAAGCTTTCTTT
>once|TRBV5-4|TRBJ1-2|-
CASSLGAGAPSGYTF
TGTGCCAGCAGCTTGGGAGCGGGGGCCCCCTCAGGCTACACCTTC
>-|TRBV5-6|TRBJ1-1|-
CASSFGQGNTEAFF
TGTGCCAGCAGCTTCGGGCAGGGGAACACTGAAGCTTTCTTT
>-|TRBV29-1|TRBJ2-1|-
CSVESTGPFSYNEQFF
TGCAGCGTTGAATCGACAGGACCGTTCTCCTACAATGAGCAGTTCTTC
>-|TRBV5-1|TRBJ2-1|TRBD2
CASSLDGSGGAIGEQFF
TGCGCCAGCAGCTTGGATGGCAGCGGGGGGGCTATCGGTGAGCAGTTCTTC
>-|TRBV5-4|TRBJ1-1|-
CASCNRESNTEAFF
TGTGCCAGCTGCAACAGGGAGAGTAACACTGAAGCTTTCTTT
>-|TRBV19|TRBJ2-2|TRBD1
CASTKGTGLASGTGELFF
TGTGCCAGTACTAAGGGGACAGGGTTGGCGTCAGGCACCGGGGAGCTGTTTTTT
>-|TRBV28|TRBJ2-6|TRBD1
CASSRPGTGESGANVLTF
TGTGCCAGCAGTCGACCCGGGACAGGGGAGTCTGGGGCCAACGTCCTGACTTTC
>-|TRBV7-6|TRBJ2-7|TRBD2
CASSLGASGYEQYF
TGTGCCAGCAGCTTAGGGGCTAGCGGATACGAGCAGTACTTC
>-|TRBV12-2|TRBJ1-4|-
CASRLANDRKHEKLFF
TGTGCAAGTCGCTTAGCTAACGACAGGAAACATGAAAAACTGTTTTTT
>-|TRBV5-1|TRBJ1-6|-
CASSPQGDSPLHF
TGCGCCAGCAGCCCCCAAGGAGATTCACCCCTCCACTTT
>-|TRBV24-1|TRBJ1-2|-
CASTTGGEGRYGYTF
TGTGCCTCGACTACGGGCGGGGAGGGACGCTATGGCTACACCTTC
>-|TRBV7-2|TRBJ1-2|-
CASSLGAVLNYGYTF
TGTGCCAGCAGCTTAGGTGCGGTGCTTAACTATGGCTACACCTTC
>-|TRBV30|TRBJ1-6|-
CAWRAQGHYNSPLHF
TGTGCCTGGAGAGCCCAGGGACATTATAATTCACCCCTCCACTTT
>-|TRBV6-5|TRBJ1-6|TRBD1
CASRPGQIMSPLHF
TGTGCCAGCAGGCCGGGACAGATAATGTCACCCCTCCACTTT
>few|TRBV2|TRBJ1-4|-
CASSVQGKTNEKLFF
TGTGCCAGCAGTGTGCAGGGGAAAACTAATGAAAAACTGTTTTTT
>-|TRBV11-2|TRBJ1-2|-
CASSLGGQQLFYGYTF
TGTGCCAGCAGCTTAGGAGGTCAGCAGCTATTCTATGGCTACACCTTC
>-|TRBV18|TRBJ1-3|TRBD1
CASSPPTGDSSGNTIYF
TGTGCCAGCTCACCACCGACAGGGGATTCCTCTGGAAACACCATATATTTT
>-|TRBV9|TRBJ2-7|TRBD1
CASSARRTGLSYEQYF
TGTGCCAGCAGCGCCCGACGGACAGGGCTCTCCTACGAGCAGTACTTC
>-|TRBV5-1|TRBJ1-1|TRBD1
CASSFGQGRTEAFF
TGCGCCAGCAGCTTCGGACAGGGAAGGACTGAAGCTTTCTTT
>-|TRBV2|TRBJ2-5|-
CAIIPDGGARGMKTQYF
TGTGCCATTATACCCGATGGGGGGGCGCGCGGTATGAAGACCCAGTACTTC